These 27 T cell receptor beta chains were sequenced from one sample in a study of T cell responses to AZD1222 COVID-19 vaccine. Here immunoSEQ multiplex PCR was the method, and the copy in TCRdb shows in-frame clones only, minus some. The profile shows about 130,000 clones, about 90% of them singletons. Material: peripheral blood, obtained on day 0 of AZD1222 vaccination. The receptors stem from an adult in good health.

The chain has TRBV30 and TRBJ2-5, with 10 bases identical to TRBD1. This CDR3 contains 12 residues. V lost 5 bases, J lost 5 bases, and 2 bases stayed unmatched. Germline V CDR1 and CDR2: GTSNPN, SVGIG (reference sequence). The CDR3 coding sequence is TGTGCCTGGTCGGGACAGGGGGAGACCCAGTACTTC. It encodes CAWSGQGETQYF.

The chain couples TRBV19 to TRBJ1-2; possibly TRBD1 for D (6 bases). The V end was cut by 10 bases, the J end by 2 bases, with 14 bases between. This CDR3 has 13 residues. Germline values: CDR1 LNHDA, CDR2 SQIVND (reference sequence). CDR3 loop: CATYRQDNYGYTF. The CDR3 DNA is TGTGCCACCTACAGACAGGACAACTATGGCTACACCTTC. Using reference TRBV19 and TRBJ1-2 for the parts outside the CDR3, the full variable domain is DGGITQSPKYLFRKEGQNVTLSCEQNLNHDAMYWYRQDPGQGLRLIYYSQIVNDFQKGDIAEGYSVSREKKESFPLTVTSAQKNPTAFYLCATYRQDNYGYTFGSGTRLTVV.

The chain is built from TRBV7-9 and TRBJ2-7; 10 nucleotides match TRBD2. The CDR3 has 16 amino acids. J gave up 7 bases and V 5 bases, and 14 bases lay outside the gene matches. The germline V gene encodes CDR1 SEHNR and CDR2 FQNEAQ (reference sequence). Written as DNA, the CDR3 is TGTGCCAGCAGCCACGGACTAGCGGCCTATTGGGGGGAGCAGTACTTC. This gives the protein CASSHGLAAYWGEQYF.

The V call is TRBV3-1 (or the pseudogene TRBV3-2), the J call TRBJ2-2; 7 bases agree with TRBD1. Trimming at V came to 0 bases and at J to 3 bases, leaving 7 bases not matched to a gene. The CDR3 is 17 amino acids. Germline lookup yields CDR1 LGHDT and CDR2 YNNKEL (reference sequence). This chain's CDR3 is CASSQDKGTGDTGELFF. Here the CDR3 DNA reads TGTGCCAGCAGCCAAGATAAAGGAACAGGGGACACCGGGGAGCTGTTTTTT.

The V gene is TRBV2, the J gene TRBJ2-3, with D uncertain. Germline V gives CDR1 SNHLY, CDR2 FYNNEI. V shed 7 bases and J shed 2 bases, with 4 bases lying between them. The CDR3 has 11 residues. CDR3 region: CASKVTDTQYF. For the CDR3, the DNA is TGTGCCAGCAAGGTCACAGATACGCAGTATTTT.

The rearrangement joins TRBV3-1 (or the pseudogene TRBV3-2) to TRBJ2-3; TRBD1 aligns across 10 bases. CDR1 is LGHDT, CDR2 YNNKEL, per germline (reference sequence). The J segment lost 0 bases and the V segment lost 7 bases, leaving 16 bases of the junction unmatched. This CDR3 spans 19 amino acids. The CDR3 coding sequence is TGTGCCAGCAACCCGGACAGGGGGGCACCCAGCGGGAGCACAGATACGCAGTATTTT. Amino acid sequence: CASNPDRGAPSGSTDTQYF.

The chain has TRBV11-1 and TRBJ2-2; D unclear. V gave up 5 bases and J gave up 6 bases, with 16 bases separating them. Germline-derived CDR1 and CDR2 are SGHAT and FQDESV (reference sequence). This CDR3 comprises 15 residues. CDR3 DNA: TGTGCCAGCAGCCCACCCCTGGGTTTCGCCGGGGAGCTGTTTTTT. Its translation: CASSPPLGFAGELFF.

In its sample, this clone was seen many times. The chain is built from TRBV28 and TRBJ1-2; possible D gene TRBD1, 6 bases. CDR1 is MDHEN, CDR2 SYDVKM, per germline. Trimming left V 4 bases short and J 1 base short, with 19 bases between. The CDR3 consists of 17 residues. The CDR3 here is CASSSRSETGVNYGYTF. DNA for the CDR3: TGTGCCAGCAGTTCCCGATCCGAGACAGGAGTTAACTATGGCTACACCTTC.

The CDR3 nucleotides read TGTGCCAGCAGCGAGCAGGGGGCCCACTACGAGCAGTACTTC. It yields the protein CASSEQGAHYEQYF. This chain connects TRBV7-8 to TRBJ2-7, with TRBD1 matching over 8 bases. Germline V CDR1 and CDR2: SGHVS, FQNEAQ. The CDR3 contains 14 residues. The V and J ends lost 5 bases and 3 bases, in that order; junction bases with no gene match: 6. The full variable domain, in which reference TRBV7-8 and TRBJ2-7 provide the parts outside the CDR3, is GAGVSQSPRYKVAKRGQDVALRCDPISGHVSLFWYQQALGQGPEFLTYFQNEAQLDKSGLPSDRFFAERPEGSVSTLKIQRTQQEDSAVYLCASSEQGAHYEQYFGPGTRLTVT.

The V gene is TRBV7-2, the J gene TRBJ2-1; the match to TRBD1 covers 7 bases. V was pared by 1 base and J by 10 bases, with 4 bases of the junction left unmatched. Germline lookup yields CDR1 SGHTA and CDR2 FQGNSA. The CDR3 extends over 13 amino acids. CDR3 DNA: TGTGCCAGCAGCTTAGGGACAGGAACCGAGCAGTTCTTC. As protein: CASSLGTGTEQFF.

This chain joins TRBV27 and TRBJ2-7; no definite D call. Germline V lookup: CDR1 MNHEY, CDR2 SMNVEV (reference sequence). The germline V and J ends were trimmed by 5 bases and 12 bases, with 23 bases remaining between them. This CDR3 spans 14 amino acids. CDR3 residues: CASSPPLGRGRGYF. In DNA, the CDR3 is TGTGCCAGCAGTCCACCTCTAGGGCGCGGACGTGGGTACTTC.

There are a few counts of this clone. The CDR3 DNA is TGCGCCAGCAGCCACGCCGCTTTACCCCATGAGCAGTTCTTC. This sequence encodes CASSHAALPHEQFF. This sequence joins TRBV4-1 and TRBJ2-1, with no clear D. The ends were cut back, 3 bases at V and 8 bases at J, with 14 bases in the middle. This CDR3 spans 14 amino acids. Germline V gene data show CDR1 as MGHRA and CDR2 as YSYEKL.

V usage is TRBV14 and J usage is TRBJ2-1, with 7 bases that match TRBD1. V was clipped by 5 bases and J by 5 bases; unmatched bases: 9. Germline V gene lookup returns CDR1 SGHDN and CDR2 FVKESK. The CDR3 contains 15 residues. CDR3 loop: CASSYWDSRHNEQFF. CDR3 sequence (DNA): TGTGCCAGCAGCTATTGGGACAGCCGGCACAATGAGCAGTTCTTC.

This clone appeared a few times. This chain uses TRBV7-9 with TRBJ2-7, with TRBD2 as a possible D gene (5 bases). Deletions cut 3 bases from V and 5 bases from J, with 11 bases between. The CDR3 is made up of 13 amino acids. CDR1 and CDR2 from the germline V gene are SEHNR and FQNEAQ (reference sequence). The CDR3 protein is CASSFWPRDEQYF. CDR3 sequence (DNA): TGTGCCAGCAGCTTTTGGCCGAGGGACGAGCAGTACTTC.

The chain couples TRBV19 to TRBJ2-1; 12 bases agree with TRBD1. Germline V gene lookup returns CDR1 LNHDA and CDR2 SQIVND (reference sequence). The V segment lost 7 bases and the J segment 6 bases; nucleotides outside the gene matches: 7. CDR3 length: 15 residues. CDR3: CASKGDRGRSNEQFF. The DNA of the CDR3 is TGTGCCAGTAAAGGGGACAGGGGGCGCAGCAATGAGCAGTTCTTC.

This clone has only a few counts. This rearrangement joins TRBV28 to TRBJ1-5, with TRBD1 matching 10 bases. Per the germline V gene, CDR1 is MDHEN and CDR2 is SYDVKM. The CDR3 length is 15 residues. V gave up 4 bases and J gave up 2 bases; unmatched junction bases: 2. DNA for the CDR3: TGTGCCAGCAGTTCGACAGGGGGCGGCAATCAGCCCCAGCATTTT. Residues: CASSSTGGGNQPQHF. Full variable domain (remainder filled in from reference TRBV28 and TRBJ1-5): DVKVTQSSRYLVKRTGEKVFLECVQDMDHENMFWYRQDPGLGLRLIYFSYDVKMKEKGDIPEGYSVSREKKERFSLILESASTNQTSMYLCASSSTGGGNQPQHFGDGTRLSIL.

V is TRBV7-2 and J is TRBJ2-5; D might be TRBD2 (5 bases). CDR3 length: 14 residues. Germline V CDR1 and CDR2: SGHTA, FQGNSA. V lost 3 bases and J 7 bases, leaving 15 bases between the germline ends. CDR3 amino acids: CASSLEAPRGTQYF. CDR3 nucleotide sequence: TGTGCCAGCAGCTTGGAGGCCCCTCGGGGGACCCAGTACTTC.

This chain uses TRBV12-3 or TRBV12-4 with TRBJ1-1; 7 nucleotides agree with TRBD1. This CDR3 is built from 13 residues. With 5 bases clipped from V and 7 bases from J, the junction kept 7 bases outside the gene matches. CDR3: CASSIQGLGEAFF. In DNA, the CDR3 is TGTGCCAGCAGTATACAGGGGCTGGGTGAAGCTTTCTTT.

The chain carries TRBV19 and TRBJ2-7; D is ambiguous. V was trimmed by 6 bases and J by 1 base, leaving 13 bases between them. Germline CDR1 LNHDA, CDR2 SQIVND (reference sequence). This CDR3 comprises 14 residues. The CDR3 spells CASRPIARSYEQYF. CDR3 in DNA: TGTGCCAGTAGACCTATAGCCCGGTCCTACGAGCAGTACTTC.

V usage is TRBV2 and J usage is TRBJ2-2; D is unclear. The V end lost 8 bases, the J end lost 7 bases, and 20 bases lay between the germline ends. Germline CDR1 SNHLY, CDR2 FYNNEI. The CDR3 has 15 residues. The CDR3 spells CASGRSFLLNGELFF. The CDR3, as DNA: TGTGCCAGCGGCAGGAGTTTTCTGCTAAACGGGGAGCTGTTTTTT.

This sequence joins TRBV9 and TRBJ2-7, with 11 positions matching TRBD2. CDR1 is SGDLS, CDR2 YYNGEE, per germline. Unmatched junction bases numbered 14, after V lost 0 bases and J lost 6 bases. CDR3 length: 18 residues. The CDR3 DNA sequence: TGTGCCAGCAGCGTAGGGTTGACTAGCGGGACACTACGATTCGAGCAGTACTTC. This translates into CASSVGLTSGTLRFEQYF.

The V and J genes are TRBV27 and TRBJ2-7; tentative D call: TRBD1 (6 bases). The CDR3 has 14 amino acids. CDR1 is MNHEY, CDR2 SMNVEV, per germline (reference sequence). Between the trimmed V and J ends, which lost 2 bases and 2 bases, there was a span of 10 bases. The chain's CDR3 is CASSLRTAPYEQYF. CDR3 DNA: TGTGCCAGCAGTTTAAGGACAGCACCCTACGAGCAGTACTTC.

The chain recombines TRBV6-5 with TRBJ2-7; D is unclear. The CDR3 has 12 amino acids. Deletions cut 5 bases from V and 3 bases from J, with 8 bases between. CDR1 is MNHEY and CDR2 is SVGAGI in the germline V gene. The CDR3 region is CASSRTHYEQYF. As DNA, the CDR3 is TGTGCCAGCAGTAGGACCCACTACGAGCAGTACTTC.

The rearrangement links TRBV24-1 to TRBJ1-4; D unclear. CDR3 length equals 14 residues. CDR1 and CDR2 (germline): KGHDR, SFDVKD. Trimming removed 3 bases at V and 0 bases at J, with 4 bases between. The CDR3 loop is CATSDDTTNEKLFF. CDR3 nucleotide sequence: TGTGCCACCAGTGATGATACAACTAATGAAAAACTGTTTTTT.

The V and J genes are TRBV5-6 and TRBJ2-7; 8 bases line up with TRBD2. J was trimmed by 2 bases and V by 4 bases; bases with no gene match: 8. The CDR3 is made up of 15 amino acids. In germline, CDR1 is SGHDT, CDR2 YYEEEE. The CDR3 reads CASSALRGGPYEQYF. CDR3 coding DNA: TGTGCCAGCAGCGCCCTCCGGGGGGGTCCCTACGAGCAGTACTTC.

This chain uses TRBV15 with TRBJ2-3; 7 bases agree with TRBD1. The CDR3 totals 16 residues. Germline trimming cut 1 base from V and 4 bases from J; bases unmatched to any gene: 8. Per germline, CDR1 LNHNV and CDR2 YYDKDF (reference sequence). The CDR3 DNA is TGTGCCACCAGCAGAGGAATACAGGGGACCGCAGATACGCAGTATTTT. Amino acid sequence: CATSRGIQGTADTQYF.

The V gene is TRBV7-2, the J gene TRBJ2-5; 11 nucleotides align to TRBD2. This CDR3 region has 15 residues. V was pared by 4 bases and J by 9 bases, with 10 bases of the junction left unmatched. Per germline, CDR1 SGHTA and CDR2 FQGNSA. CDR3 in amino acids: CASSSTSGVPSSQYF. The DNA of the CDR3 is TGTGCCAGCAGCTCGACTAGCGGGGTCCCTTCGTCCCAGTACTTC. Using reference TRBV7-2 and TRBJ2-5 for the parts outside the CDR3, the full variable domain is GAGVSQSPSNKVTEKGKDVELRCDPISGHTALYWYRQSLGQGLEFLIYFQGNSAPDKSGLPSDRFSAERTGGSVSTLTIQRTQQEDSAVYLCASSSTSGVPSSQYFGPGTRLLVL.